Detailed here is one T cell receptor (beta chain). Antigen unknown. Researchers report immunoSEQ v3.0 was run at survey level. Libraries were prepared by immunoSEQ multiplex PCR; TCRdb keeps only in-frame clonotypes and omits some of them. The sample lists more than 25,000 clones; around 79% were seen once. This sample was included in a study of long-term antiretroviral therapy in people with HIV. Study observations and caveats: HIV repertoire CDR3 lengths ranged less widely than those of controls.

Every HIV-positive participant received treatment in the United States. The CDR3 is 17 amino acids. Germline CDR1 LGHNA, CDR2 YSLEER. V lost 0 bases, J lost 7 bases, and 9 bases stayed unmatched. This specimen was unsorted PBMCs, taken 2.1 years after starting antiretroviral therapy. This sequence joins TRBV4-3 and TRBJ2-3; 11 bases are shared with TRBD2. The TCR sequence derives from a man aged 25 to 45 with HIV. CDR3 loop: CASSQDLAGGLLNTQYF. CDR3 nucleotides: TGCGCCAGCAGCCAAGATCTAGCGGGAGGACTTTTAAATACGCAGTATTTT.